This T cell receptor (beta chain) appears in the sequencing data of a study of metastatic and nonmetastatic thyroid tumors. Study-level background: The study looked at repertoires side by side in blood and in tumor or nodule tissue from malignant and benign thyroid patients.

This clone is judged large (0.1 to 1%). The sample has other DNA sequences that encode this CDR3 too. Patients underwent thyroid surgery, and none had received any treatment before it. TCRdb reprocessed the PCR reads via MiXCR. The sample contains over 13,000 clones, about 23% of which appear only once. V lost 8 bases, J lost 0 bases, and 17 bases lay in between. The germline CDR1 and CDR2 sequences are MNHEY and SMNVEV (reference sequence). This CDR3 comprises 15 residues. This receptor was taken from a female donor with papillary thyroid cancer or a benign thyroid nodule (not recorded which). Some clones in this sample may be carry-over from other donors' samples. V usage is TRBV27 and J usage is TRBJ2-7; tentatively, D is TRBD1 (6 bases). Sequencing was carried out using tumor tissue. CDR3 nucleotides: TGTGCCAGCGCCCCTGGACAGTGGTCCTCCTACGAGCAGTACTTC. Protein: CASAPGQWSSYEQYF.